This TCR beta chain came from a study of cytomegalovirus exposure and HLA in healthy donors. Study conclusions and caveats: The study reported that TCR beta sequences accurately predicted HLA-A and HLA-B alleles in most subjects. A classifier reportedly called cytomegalovirus status with high sensitivity and specificity. With later analysis, a missense DCLRE1C variant became linked to TCR beta V- and J-gene trimming. When a later analysis was performed, an Asian-associated ancestry cluster reportedly had fewer N-insertions than the 666-donor mean.

Germline assignment: CDR1 MDHEN and CDR2 SYDVKM. The CDR3 has 16 amino acids. Trimming cost V 3 bases and J 0 bases, with 15 bases left between them. Vbeta (60) and Jbeta (13) primers were used in the PCR. Using immunoSEQ multiplex PCR, the repertoire was profiled, and TCRdb retains in-frame clones only, with some absent. The profile covers some 140,000 clones, with around 79% appearing a single time and approximately 3% taken by the ten largest. With respect to this clone: Its antigen is unidentified.

V is TRBV28 and J is TRBJ2-7; a possible D gene is TRBD1 (5 bases). This receptor was taken from a female donor in good health and CMV-seronegative. Source material: PBMCs. The CDR3 coding sequence is TGTGCCAGCAGTTTCAACCCCCAGGGTTCCTCCTACGAGCAGTACTTC. Translating gives CASSFNPQGSSYEQYF. The full variable domain, rest sourced from reference TRBV28 and TRBJ2-7, is DVKVTQSSRYLVKRTGEKVFLECVQDMDHENMFWYRQDPGLGLRLIYFSYDVKMKEKGDIPEGYSVSREKKERFSLILESASTNQTSMYLCASSFNPQGSSYEQYFGPGTRLTVT.